The entry below gives a single T cell receptor beta chain sequence along with its context. The sample originates from a study of PD-1 blockade in classical Hodgkin lymphoma. Time point noted: cycle 4 day 1 (C4D1), after five to seven weeks of nivolumab. All trial patients relapsed after autologous stem cell transplantation. Some clones are missing from TCRdb's copy, which holds only in-frame ones; the method was immunoSEQ multiplex PCR. The repertoire holds approximately 27,000 clones, approximately 80% seen once, with roughly 18% in the top ten. CDR1 and CDR2 (germline): SEHNR, FQNEAQ (reference sequence). The V end lost 5 bases, the J end lost 7 bases, and 5 bases lay between the germline ends. This CDR3 spans 10 amino acids.

This TCR derives from a human donor with classical Hodgkin lymphoma. The J gene is TRBJ1-1, the V gene TRBV7-9; D gene uncertain. Sequencing used peripheral blood mononuclear cells (PBMCs), obtained before the fourth cycle of nivolumab. CDR3 sequence reads: CASSIVEAFF. For the CDR3, the DNA is TGTGCCAGCAGCATAGTTGAAGCTTTCTTT.